This is a list of T cell receptor beta chains from one sample in a study of blood T cells in healthy people across ages. Each CDR3 protein is one row after TCRdb ran MiXCR on the 5' RACE reads. The data show about 800,000 distinct CDR3 sequences, approximately 25% seen once. In addition, the sample was reused for a study of T cells of mothers and their children.

Material for sequencing was blood. Every receptor here comes from a boy aged 5 to 17 in good health. CDR3s include the opening cysteine and the closing phenylalanine or tryptophan. The order of the fields is CDR3 protein, clone size, J gene, V gene. Only part of the rows carry a size: once, few, many, or a class if the clone is expanded.

CDR3 protein: CATRQVFDYGYTF
clone size: few
J gene: TRBJ1-2
V gene: TRBV6-1

CDR3 protein: CASSLLGDAYSYEQYF
clone size: -
J gene: TRBJ2-7
V gene: TRBV7-9

CDR3 protein: CASSRTSYNEQFF
clone size: many
J gene: TRBJ2-1
V gene: TRBV7-9

CDR3 protein: CASSLGGSGNIQYF
clone size: -
J gene: TRBJ2-4
V gene: TRBV27

CDR3 protein: CASSLYGRGTGELFF
clone size: -
J gene: TRBJ2-2
V gene: TRBV5-5

CDR3 protein: CSAEGTWDRLQETQYF
clone size: few
J gene: TRBJ2-5
V gene: TRBV29-1

CDR3 protein: CASSSIYRGLSYNEQFF
clone size: -
J gene: TRBJ2-1
V gene: TRBV7-9

CDR3 protein: CASSFSGREETQYF
clone size: few
J gene: TRBJ2-5
V gene: TRBV28

CDR3 protein: CASSSGVLNIQYF
clone size: few
J gene: TRBJ2-4
V gene: TRBV12-3/TRBV12-4

CDR3 protein: CASSPLWAGGETQYF
clone size: few
J gene: TRBJ2-5
V gene: TRBV5-1

CDR3 protein: CASSFKGGTYEQYF
clone size: -
J gene: -
V gene: TRBV7-9

CDR3 protein: CASSSGAGISSTDTQYF
clone size: -
J gene: TRBJ2-3
V gene: TRBV7-8

CDR3 protein: CASSPGTFWVYNEQFF
clone size: -
J gene: TRBJ2-1
V gene: TRBV27

CDR3 protein: CASSDSKGQIPATTEAFF
clone size: few
J gene: TRBJ1-1
V gene: TRBV10-2

CDR3 protein: CAWKEGHSPLHF
clone size: few
J gene: TRBJ1-6
V gene: TRBV30

CDR3 protein: CASSFFWALETPEAFF
clone size: few
J gene: TRBJ1-1
V gene: TRBV28

CDR3 protein: CASLMETQYF
clone size: -
J gene: TRBJ2-5
V gene: TRBV2

CDR3 protein: CASSVATAQGSNYGYTF
clone size: -
J gene: TRBJ1-2
V gene: TRBV9

CDR3 protein: CASSLSLAGFYEQYF
clone size: -
J gene: -
V gene: TRBV5-1